This paragraph covers one T cell receptor (beta chain) sequence. The antigen is not known. These data come from a study of cytomegalovirus exposure and HLA in healthy donors. Study results and limitations: Immune exposure data for these donors was limited to CMV serostatus.

PCR involved 60 Vbeta and 13 Jbeta primers. Clones were sequenced by immunoSEQ multiplex PCR, and TCRdb holds only the in-frame ones, with some missing. Here the sample spans 200,000 to 300,000 clones, about 85% being singletons. Trimming pared 4 bases from V and 0 bases from J, leaving 7 bases between. Per germline, CDR1 SGHDN and CDR2 FVKESK. The CDR3 covers 15 residues. The sequencing sample was made of PBMCs. The J gene is TRBJ1-6, the V gene TRBV14; D is uncertain. The clonotype was recovered from a girl aged 2 to 10 in good health and CMV-seronegative. The CDR3 loop reads CASSLVSSYNSPLHF. The CDR3, as DNA: TGTGCCAGCAGCCTGGTGAGCTCCTATAATTCACCCCTCCACTTT.